These 11 T cell receptor beta chains were sequenced from one sample in a study of T cells in women clearing cervical HPV infection. Data came from immunoSEQ multiplex PCR; TCRdb stores just in-frame clones and leaves some out. This sample contains 35,000 to 45,000 clones. The sequenced material came from blood buffy coat. These TCRs come from a woman between 18 and 75 years old with a cervical HPV16 infection that either progressed to CIN3+ or cleared (not recorded which).

Comment on this clone: The read terminates 3 residues before the CDR3 end, so the remaining end is supplied by the germline J gene. The rearrangement uses TRBV7-2 and TRBJ2-2; no clear D gene. Germline V gives CDR1 SGHTA, CDR2 FQGNSA. The V end was cut by 3 bases, the J end by 7 bases, with 15 bases between. The CDR3 runs to 15 residues. The CDR3 bases that were read are TGTGCCAGCAGCTTCCTCCCCCGGCGCGGCGGGGAG. The encoded protein is CASSFLPRRGGE. The whole CDR3 protein reads CASSFLPRRGGELFF. Full variable domain (missing parts from reference TRBV7-2 and TRBJ2-2): GAGVSQSPSNKVTEKGKDVELRCDPISGHTALYWYRQSLGQGLEFLIYFQGNSAPDKSGLPSDRFSAERTGGSVSTLTIQRTQQEDSAVYLCASSFLPRRGGELFFGEGSRLTVL.

Comments on this clone: The CDR3 end falls 3 residues outside the read, so it is completed with the germline J gene. The V call is TRBV20-1, the J call TRBJ1-5; 10 bases fit TRBD1. In germline, CDR1 is DFQATT, CDR2 SNEGSKA (reference sequence). The CDR3 has 16 amino acids. Trimming cost V 8 bases and J 4 bases; bases outside gene matches: 14. CDR3 sequence: CSSPGGTGALNQPQHF. CDR3 bases read: TGCAGTTCCCCCGGGGGGACAGGGGCCCTAAATCAGCCC.

To note about this clone: The read ends 3 residues before the CDR3 terminus; that terminus is restored from the germline J gene. The gene calls are TRBV7-2 and TRBJ2-3, with TRBD1 matching over 7 bases. This CDR3 has 13 amino acids. Germline CDR1 reads SGHTA; CDR2 reads FQGNSA. CDR3 DNA, as far as it was read: TGTGCCAGCAGCAGGGACAGCAAAGAGACG. This translates into CASSRDSKET. The whole CDR3 sequence reads CASSRDSKETQYF. The entire variable domain, with the rest obtained from reference TRBV7-2 and TRBJ2-3, is as follows: GAGVSQSPSNKVTEKGKDVELRCDPISGHTALYWYRQSLGQGLEFLIYFQGNSAPDKSGLPSDRFSAERTGGSVSTLTIQRTQQEDSAVYLCASSRDSKETQYFGPGTRLTVL.

A remark on this clone: The read falls 3 residues short of the CDR3 end, and the missing part is taken from the germline J gene. The chain carries TRBV18 and TRBJ1-2; D is unclear. The V end lost 3 bases, the J end lost 3 bases, and 11 bases lay between the germline ends. Germline-derived CDR1 and CDR2 are KGHSH and LQKENI. The CDR3 spans 14 residues. The CDR3 loop is CASSPQALDYGYTF. The DNA read from the CDR3 is TGTGCCAGCTCACCTCAGGCACTAGACTATGGC.

Remarks on this clone: The read ends 3 residues shy of where the CDR3 ends; the end is completed using the germline J gene. The chain joins TRBV20-1 to TRBJ1-5, with a possible D match to TRBD1 (5 bases). Deletions cut 3 bases from V and 6 bases from J, with 12 bases between. This CDR3 region has 13 residues. Germline V gene sequence: CDR1 DFQATT, CDR2 SNEGSKA (reference sequence). CDR3 region: CSARAGGSQPQHF. The CDR3 bases that were read are TGCAGTGCTAGGGCCGGGGGGAGTCAGCCC.

To note about this clone: The read finishes 3 residues shy of the CDR3 end, and the germline J gene is used to complete it. The chain carries TRBV18 and TRBJ1-2, with unresolved D. V lost 2 bases and J 1 base, leaving 8 bases between the germline ends. This CDR3 is 14 amino acids long. The germline gives CDR1 KGHSH, CDR2 LQKENI. CDR3 DNA (partial): TGTGCCAGCTCACCAGGAACAGATAACTATGGC. Encoded protein: CASSPGTDNYG. In full, the CDR3 is CASSPGTDNYGYTF.

Partial CDR3 DNA: TGCAGTGCTAGAGATCTCCCTTCTTTAAATTCACCC. Protein product: CSARDLPSLNSP. The CDR3 in its entirety is CSARDLPSLNSPLHF. This chain uses TRBV20-1 with TRBJ1-6; no clear D. Sequencing ends 3 residues short of the CDR3 end; the germline J gene provides the rest. The CDR3 runs to 15 residues. CDR1 and CDR2 from the germline V gene are DFQATT and SNEGSKA (reference sequence). The V end was cut by 0 bases, the J end by 7 bases, with 13 bases between.

The CDR3 loop reads CASSPRQAGDTYTF. The CDR3 bases that were read are TGTGCCAGCTCACCTCGACAAGCAGGGGATACC. The V gene is TRBV18, the J gene TRBJ1-2; TRBD1 is a possible D gene (6 bases). The CDR3 extends 3 residues past the end of the read, so its final part is completed from the germline J gene. CDR1 and CDR2 (germline): KGHSH, LQKENI. The CDR3 sequence is 14 residues long.

Comments on this clone: Read data end 3 residues before the CDR3 end; the end is taken from the germline J gene. The chain recombines TRBV20-1 with TRBJ2-2, with 10 nucleotides matching TRBD2. The V gene's germline CDR1 is DFQATT and CDR2 SNEGSKA (reference sequence). J lost 5 bases, V lost 2 bases, and 5 bases had no gene match. The CDR3 covers 15 residues. The CDR3 DNA, read in part, is TGCAGTGCTAGAAATAGCGGGGGGCGGACCGGGGAG. It codes for CSARNSGGRTGE. In full, the CDR3 is CSARNSGGRTGELFF.

Comment on this clone: The DNA ends 3 residues before the CDR3 does, and the rest of the CDR3 is filled in from the germline J gene. The chain joins TRBV5-1 to TRBJ1-4; tentatively, D is TRBD1 (6 bases). The V gene lost 5 bases and the J gene lost 7 bases, with 15 bases spanning the gap. Germline V gene lookup returns CDR1 SGHRS and CDR2 YFSETQ. The CDR3 runs 14 residues. The CDR3 DNA, read in part, is TGCGCCAGCAGTCAAGGGGGGGACGCTGAAAAA. It yields the protein CASSQGGDAEK. The CDR3 in its entirety is CASSQGGDAEKLFF.

Concerning this clone: The sequence runs out 3 residues before the end of the CDR3; the remainder is reconstructed from the germline J gene. The rearrangement uses TRBV30 and TRBJ2-2; 7 bases agree with TRBD2. Per the germline V gene, CDR1 is GTSNPN and CDR2 is SVGIG (reference sequence). The CDR3 runs 13 residues. The part of the CDR3 DNA that was read is TGTGCCGGAGGGGAGGGGCGGCATTCACCG. Its translation: CAGGEGRHSP. Given in full, the CDR3 is CAGGEGRHSPLFF.